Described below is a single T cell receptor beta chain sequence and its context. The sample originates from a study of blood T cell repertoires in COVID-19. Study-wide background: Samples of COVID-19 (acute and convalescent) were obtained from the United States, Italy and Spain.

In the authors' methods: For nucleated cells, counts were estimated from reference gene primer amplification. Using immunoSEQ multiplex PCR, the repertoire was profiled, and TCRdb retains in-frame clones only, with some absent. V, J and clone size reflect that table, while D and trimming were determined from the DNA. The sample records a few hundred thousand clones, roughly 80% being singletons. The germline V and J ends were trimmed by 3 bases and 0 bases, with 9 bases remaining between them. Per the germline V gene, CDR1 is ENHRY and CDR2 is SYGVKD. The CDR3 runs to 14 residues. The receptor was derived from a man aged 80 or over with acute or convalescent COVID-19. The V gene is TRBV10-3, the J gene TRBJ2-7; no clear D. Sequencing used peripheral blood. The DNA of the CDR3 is TGTGCCATCAGTGATTTTCCTAGCTCCTACGAGCAGTACTTC. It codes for CAISDFPSSYEQYF.